Following are 17 T cell receptor beta chains from one sample sequenced in a study of cytomegalovirus exposure and HLA in healthy donors. Data came from immunoSEQ multiplex PCR; TCRdb stores just in-frame clones and leaves some out. The sample has 70,000 to 80,000 clones, around 94% seen once. Source material: PBMCs. All receptors derive from a woman between 18 and 30 years old in good health and CMV-seropositive.

V and J are TRBV19 and TRBJ1-2; 10 bases are a match to TRBD1. The V gene end was trimmed by 3 bases and the J gene end by 4 bases; junction bases not matched to a gene: 8. Per germline, CDR1 LNHDA and CDR2 SQIVND (reference sequence). CDR3 length: 16 residues. The CDR3 sequence: CASSMETGGLVYGYTF. The DNA for the CDR3 is TGTGCCAGTAGTATGGAGACAGGGGGCCTCGTCTATGGCTACACCTTC.

The chain combines TRBV5-1 with TRBJ2-3, with 8 bases aligning to TRBD1. V lost 4 bases to trimming and J lost 3 bases; unmatched junction nucleotides: 4. The CDR3 extends over 14 amino acids. Germline-derived CDR1 and CDR2 are SGHRS and YFSETQ. The CDR3 sequence: CASSRGTGTDTQYF. The CDR3, as DNA: TGCGCCAGCAGCCGGGGGACAGGTACAGATACGCAGTATTTT.

This clone appeared a single time. CDR3 DNA sequence: TGTGCCAGCAGTCCAGGGCTTCGCAATCAGCCCCAGCATTTT. Encoded protein: CASSPGLRNQPQHF. The chain has TRBV6-5 and TRBJ1-5; tentatively, D is TRBD1 (5 bases). The CDR3 contains 14 residues. Germline-derived CDR1 and CDR2 are MNHEY and SVGAGI. Trimming took 5 bases from V and 2 from J, leaving 10 bases between them.

This rearrangement joins TRBV12-1 to TRBJ1-4. TRBV12-1 constitutes a pseudogene. This CDR3 region has 15 residues. This CDR3 is CASSSEIKRLIGLFF. In nucleotides, the CDR3 is TGTGCCAGCAGCTCGGAGATTAAAAGGCTGATAGGACTGTTTTTT.

This clone was counted a single time. This chain joins TRBV14 and TRBJ1-6, with 7 positions matching TRBD1. The CDR3 runs to 15 residues. V was clipped by 0 bases and J by 7 bases; unmatched bases: 3. CDR1 and CDR2 from the germline V gene are SGHDN and FVKESK. The CDR3 sequence is CASSQEPGGNSPLHF. CDR3 in DNA: TGTGCCAGCAGCCAAGAGCCAGGGGGAAATTCACCCCTCCACTTT.

In DNA, the CDR3 is TGTGCCAGCAGCTCCGGGACAGGGGGCTGGACCCAGTACTTC. This gives the protein CASSSGTGGWTQYF. The V call is TRBV7-9, the J call TRBJ2-5, with TRBD1 matching 12 bases. From germline, CDR1 is SEHNR and CDR2 FQNEAQ (reference sequence). CDR3 length: 14 amino acids. V was pared by 4 bases and J by 7 bases, with 4 bases of the junction left unmatched.

This chain links TRBV19 with TRBJ2-2; 8 bases are a match to TRBD1. V trimming: 9 bases; J trimming: 3 bases; junction bases outside the gene matches: 9. Per the germline V gene, CDR1 is LNHDA and CDR2 is SQIVND (reference sequence). The CDR3 length is 15 residues. The CDR3 loop is CASIKDRADTGELFF. The CDR3 DNA sequence: TGTGCCAGCATTAAGGACAGGGCTGACACCGGGGAGCTGTTTTTT.

The gene calls are TRBV5-1 and TRBJ2-5; D perhaps matches TRBD1 (5 bases). There are 12 residues in the CDR3. Germline V CDR1 and CDR2: SGHRS, YFSETQ. Trimming cost V 0 bases and J 5 bases, with 5 bases left between them. The CDR3 sequence: CASSLEGETQYF. CDR3 DNA: TGCGCCAGCAGCTTGGAGGGGGAGACCCAGTACTTC.

The chain is built from TRBV9 and TRBJ2-3; D is possibly TRBD2 (7 bases). The CDR3 is made up of 17 amino acids. Per germline, CDR1 SGDLS and CDR2 YYNGEE. V dropped 4 bases and J dropped 3 bases, with 21 bases sitting between them. The CDR3 nucleotides are TGTGCCAGCAGCCCCAGGGGTGGGAGGGCCATGACAGATACGCAGTATTTT. It codes for CASSPRGGRAMTDTQYF.

The gene calls are TRBV4-1 and TRBJ2-3, with D possibly being TRBD1 (7 bases). CDR3 length equals 19 residues. CDR1 is MGHRA, CDR2 YSYEKL, per germline. V gave up 0 bases and J gave up 2 bases, with 21 bases separating them. The CDR3 DNA sequence: TGCGCCAGCAGCCAAGATCACAGGGGCGGGACCCCGATCACAGATACGCAGTATTTT. Translating it yields CASSQDHRGGTPITDTQYF.

This clone was counted a single time. The CDR3 DNA is TGTGCCTGGAAGGCCGCCGGGACAGGGGGAAACGAGCAGTACTTC. Its translation: CAWKAAGTGGNEQYF. V and J are TRBV30 and TRBJ2-7; TRBD1 matches at 11 bases. Germline V gives CDR1 GTSNPN, CDR2 SVGIG (reference sequence). The CDR3 extends over 15 amino acids. Unmatched junction bases numbered 10, after V lost 4 bases and J lost 5 bases. The variable domain in full, completed from reference TRBV30 and TRBJ2-7, reads SQTIHQWPATLVQPVGSPLSLECTVEGTSNPNLYWYRQAAGRGLQLLFYSVGIGQISSEVPQNLSASRPQDRQFILSSKKLLLSDSGFYLCAWKAAGTGGNEQYFGPGTRLTVT.

The DNA for the CDR3 is TGTGCCAGCAGGGTATACAGGGATAACACCATATATTTT. Translation gives CASRVYRDNTIYF. This chain connects TRBV2 to TRBJ1-3, with a tentative D call TRBD1 (6 bases). CDR3 length equals 13 residues. Trimming removed 6 bases at V and 7 bases at J, with 13 bases between. The germline V gene has CDR1 SNHLY and CDR2 FYNNEI.

The chain employs TRBV7-3 and TRBJ1-1, with no clear D. The V end lost 5 bases, the J end lost 4 bases, and 20 bases lay between the germline ends. The germline gives CDR1 SGHTA, CDR2 FQGTGA. The CDR3 is made up of 16 amino acids. The CDR3 region is CASSPQVPNIPTEAFF. The CDR3 nucleotides are TGTGCCAGCAGCCCTCAGGTACCGAATATCCCCACTGAAGCTTTCTTT.

The CDR3 DNA reads TGCGCCAGCAGCTTGGCAGGGGACGGGGGGGCTACAGATACGCAGTATTTT. Its protein product is CASSLAGDGGATDTQYF. The rearrangement joins TRBV5-1 to TRBJ2-3, with 8 bases identical to TRBD2. Per the germline V gene, CDR1 is SGHRS and CDR2 is YFSETQ. The J segment lost 3 bases and the V segment lost 0 bases, leaving 9 bases of the junction unmatched. This CDR3 region has 17 residues.

This chain links TRBV5-4 with TRBJ2-5; D might be TRBD1 (6 bases). V lost 0 bases and J 5 bases, leaving 8 bases between the germline ends. This CDR3 has 13 residues. From germline, CDR1 is SGHNT and CDR2 YYREEE (reference sequence). CDR3 in DNA: TGTGCCAGCAGCTTGGACAGGGACGAGACCCAGTACTTC. Translated: CASSLDRDETQYF.

This chain links TRBV11-1 with TRBJ2-5; perhaps TRBD1 as D (5 bases). The CDR3 covers 14 residues. V was shortened by 3 bases and J by 5 bases, with 13 bases between the two germline ends. Germline V gene lookup returns CDR1 SGHAT and CDR2 FQDESV (reference sequence). CDR3 DNA sequence: TGTGCCAGCAGCTTCCTTGGCAGGGCCGAGACCCAGTACTTC. The encoded protein is CASSFLGRAETQYF.

This sequence joins TRBV15 and TRBJ2-3; D might be TRBD2 (7 bases). V was trimmed by 1 base and J by 4 bases, leaving 9 bases between them. Germline CDR1 and CDR2: LNHNV and YYDKDF (reference sequence). This CDR3 is built from 14 residues. CDR3 bases: TGTGCCACCAGCAGAGGGGGGGGCCCAGATACGCAGTATTTT. This encodes CATSRGGGPDTQYF.